The 26 T cell receptor beta chains below come from one sample, sequenced in a study of blood T cell repertoires in COVID-19. Some clones are missing from TCRdb's copy, which holds only in-frame ones; the method was immunoSEQ multiplex PCR. The repertoire consists of 90,000 or so clones, with about 92% occurring once and the leading ten covering approximately 7%. The sequenced material came from peripheral blood. All receptors come from a man aged 18-30 years with COVID-19, enrolled during active disease.

V gene TRBV6-6 combines with J gene TRBJ2-7; no definite D call. The V end was cut by 0 bases, the J end by 2 bases, with 8 bases between. Germline CDR1 and CDR2: MNHNY and SVGAGI (reference sequence). CDR3 size: 14 residues. DNA of the CDR3: TGTGCCAGCAGTTACTCCCCCGTAGCCTACGAGCAGTACTTC. This gives the protein CASSYSPVAYEQYF.

This clone was detected only a few times. This chain's CDR3 is CASSDNYRVSAGYTF. CDR3 sequence (DNA): TGTGCCAGCAGTGACAACTACAGGGTATCTGCGGGCTACACCTTC. The chain has TRBV6-1 and TRBJ1-2; a weak D match, TRBD1 (6 bases). CDR1 and CDR2 (germline): MNHNS, SASEGT. The CDR3 covers 15 residues. The V end was cut by 3 bases, the J end by 8 bases, with 19 bases between.

This chain links TRBV5-1 with TRBJ1-1; 9 nucleotides agree with TRBD1. This CDR3 has 14 amino acids. Losses at the gene ends were 4 bases for V and 5 bases for J; bases not matched to a gene: 6. Per germline, CDR1 SGHRS and CDR2 YFSETQ. The CDR3 is CASSPEGTGTEAFF. For the CDR3, the DNA is TGCGCCAGCAGCCCAGAGGGGACAGGGACTGAAGCTTTCTTT.

This clone has just one count. The CDR3 spells CASSVASHPPTGQGYTF. The CDR3 nucleotides are TGTGCCAGCAGCGTAGCTAGTCACCCCCCCACAGGTCAGGGCTACACCTTC. The chain is built from TRBV9 and TRBJ1-2; weak D call: TRBD1 (5 bases). This CDR3 comprises 17 residues. Per the germline V gene, CDR1 is SGDLS and CDR2 is YYNGEE. Trimming pared 0 bases from V and 8 bases from J, leaving 23 bases between. Full variable domain (remainder filled in from reference TRBV9 and TRBJ1-2): DSGVTQTPKHLITATGQRVTLRCSPRSGDLSVYWYQQSLDQGLQFLIQYYNGEERAKGNILERFSAQQFPDLHSELNLSSLELGDSALYFCASSVASHPPTGQGYTFGSGTRLTVV.

The rearrangement joins TRBV18 to TRBJ2-1; maybe TRBD2 (6 bases). The CDR3 contains 12 residues. Trimming shortened V by 3 bases and J by 8 bases, and 8 bases separated the two germline ends. CDR1 and CDR2 (germline): KGHSH, LQKENI. The DNA for the CDR3 is TGTGCCAGCTCACCGGAGCGGGATGAGCAGTTCTTC. Encoded protein: CASSPERDEQFF.

The chain combines TRBV28 with TRBJ1-1; D is undetermined. The V gene lost 5 bases and the J gene lost 4 bases, with 14 bases spanning the gap. Per the germline V gene, CDR1 is MDHEN and CDR2 is SYDVKM. CDR3 length equals 14 residues. The CDR3: CASSAPGKSTEAFF. CDR3 bases: TGTGCCAGCAGTGCCCCCGGGAAGAGCACTGAAGCTTTCTTT.

The J gene is TRBJ2-7, the V gene TRBV13; the D is unclear. Trimming took 2 bases from V and 1 from J, leaving 6 bases between them. Germline V gene lookup returns CDR1 PRHDT and CDR2 FYEKMQ (reference sequence). CDR3 length equals 13 residues. CDR3 nucleotide sequence: TGTGCCAGCAGCTTATTAGCATCCTACGAGCAGTACTTC. Amino acid sequence: CASSLLASYEQYF.

The chain has TRBV27 and TRBJ1-5; D remains unclear. In germline, CDR1 is MNHEY, CDR2 SMNVEV (reference sequence). The CDR3 length is 16 residues. V was cut by 6 bases and J by 2 bases, with 17 bases left in between. The CDR3 nucleotides are TGTGCCAGCAGCCCCCAGACACCGCCCCGCAATCAGCCCCAGCATTTT. This sequence encodes CASSPQTPPRNQPQHF.

The chain recombines TRBV28 with TRBJ2-7; the D gene is possibly TRBD2 (5 bases). The CDR3 runs to 17 residues. Germline V gene sequence: CDR1 MDHEN, CDR2 SYDVKM. V was cut by 3 bases and J by 3 bases, with 21 bases left in between. The CDR3 DNA is TGTGCCAGCAGTTTCTTTTTCGGGCAGGACGGGGACTACGAGCAGTACTTC. The encoded protein is CASSFFFGQDGDYEQYF.

The chain employs TRBV14 and TRBJ2-1; 7 nucleotides line up with TRBD1. Germline assignment: CDR1 SGHDN and CDR2 FVKESK. V lost 4 bases to trimming and J lost 2 bases; unmatched junction nucleotides: 11. This CDR3 region has 17 residues. The CDR3 sequence is CASSLRRGPFPYNEQFF. CDR3 bases: TGTGCCAGCAGCCTGAGAAGGGGGCCGTTCCCCTACAATGAGCAGTTCTTC.

The V and J genes are TRBV19 and TRBJ1-4, with 8 bases fitting TRBD1. This CDR3 is built from 12 residues. CDR1 and CDR2 (germline): LNHDA, SQIVND (reference sequence). Unmatched junction bases numbered 7, after V lost 9 bases and J lost 10 bases. The CDR3, as DNA: TGTGCCAGCGCGGACAGGGTGTCAAAACTGTTTTTT. Translation: CASADRVSKLFF.

This clone was picked up one time. The gene calls are TRBV28 and TRBJ2-2; tentatively, D is TRBD2 (6 bases). Trimming left V 7 bases short and J 4 bases short, with 22 bases between. Germline V gene data show CDR1 as MDHEN and CDR2 as SYDVKM. This CDR3 contains 17 residues. CDR3 in amino acids: CASTKSTREFVTGELFF. The CDR3 coding sequence is TGTGCCAGCACAAAGAGTACCCGGGAGTTTGTCACCGGGGAGCTGTTTTTT.

V usage is TRBV9 and J usage is TRBJ2-7; 14 bases fit TRBD2. CDR3 length equals 17 residues. CDR1 and CDR2 (germline): SGDLS, YYNGEE. V lost 2 bases and J lost 5; bases outside the gene matches: 9. CDR3 protein: CASSVSGTSGSMNEQYF. The DNA for the CDR3 is TGTGCCAGCAGCGTGAGCGGGACTAGCGGGAGTATGAACGAGCAGTACTTC.

This clone showed up just a few times. The gene calls are TRBV19 and TRBJ2-7; the D is unclear. The CDR3 loop spans 14 amino acids. V was pared by 6 bases and J by 1 base, with 13 bases between. Germline assignment: CDR1 LNHDA and CDR2 SQIVND (reference sequence). CDR3 amino acids: CASSLSVRSYEQYF. CDR3 nucleotides: TGTGCCAGTAGCCTCAGCGTCAGATCCTACGAGCAGTACTTC.

The chain combines TRBV7-2 with TRBJ2-2, with D possibly being TRBD2 (5 bases). The CDR3 length is 16 residues. Trimming pared 1 base from V and 5 bases from J, leaving 14 bases between. Germline V lookup: CDR1 SGHTA, CDR2 FQGNSA. The CDR3 reads CASSLVPGMDTGELFF. The CDR3 nucleotides read TGTGCCAGCAGCTTAGTCCCCGGGATGGATACCGGGGAGCTGTTTTTT. Supplemented by reference TRBV7-2 and TRBJ2-2, the full variable domain reads GAGVSQSPSNKVTEKGKDVELRCDPISGHTALYWYRQSLGQGLEFLIYFQGNSAPDKSGLPSDRFSAERTGGSVSTLTIQRTQQEDSAVYLCASSLVPGMDTGELFFGEGSRLTVL.

This rearrangement joins TRBV6-2 or TRBV6-3 to TRBJ2-7, with 8 bases lining up with TRBD2. The CDR3 sequence is 12 residues long. V dropped 6 bases and J dropped 7; count of bases not matched to a gene: 5. Germline-derived CDR1 and CDR2 are MNHEY and SVGEGT. The CDR3 sequence is CASSRGTSEQYF. CDR3 in DNA: TGTGCCAGCAGCCGCGGGACTAGTGAGCAGTACTTC.

Remarks on this clone: One junction end disagrees with the germline gene, perhaps due to a read error. V and J are TRBV30 and TRBJ1-4, with 9 bases matching TRBD1. CDR1 is GTSNPN, CDR2 SVGIG, per germline (reference sequence). This CDR3 is 16 amino acids long. The CDR3 nucleotides read TGTGCCTGGATTCCGGGACAGGGAACCTCTAATGAAAAACTGCTTTTT. Its translation: CAWIPGQGTSNEKLLF. Variable domain in full (rest from reference TRBV30 and TRBJ1-4): SQTIHQWPATLVQPVGSPLSLECTVEGTSNPNLYWYRQAAGRGLQLLFYSVGIGQISSEVPQNLSASRPQDRQFILSSKKLLLSDSGFYLCAWIPGQGTSNEKLLFGSGTQLSVL.

This chain connects TRBV9 to TRBJ1-2; a weak D match, TRBD1 (6 bases). The ends were cut back, 0 bases at V and 3 bases at J, with 6 bases in the middle. The germline CDR1 and CDR2 sequences are SGDLS and YYNGEE. The CDR3 is made up of 13 amino acids. For the CDR3, the DNA is TGTGCCAGCAGCGTAGGGACAGACTATGGCTACACCTTC. This codes for CASSVGTDYGYTF.

This clone was counted between two and nine times. The V call is TRBV6-2 or TRBV6-3, the J call TRBJ2-5; 7 bases are a match to TRBD2. The V gene end was trimmed by 2 bases and the J gene end by 5 bases; junction bases not matched to a gene: 5. The germline gives CDR1 MNHEY, CDR2 SVGEGT. The CDR3 is 14 amino acids. The CDR3, as DNA: TGTGCCAGCAGTTACGGAACTAGCGCGGAGACCCAGTACTTC. Translation: CASSYGTSAETQYF.

V usage is TRBV15 and J usage is TRBJ1-3, with D maybe TRBD1 (5 bases). This CDR3 has 15 amino acids. CDR1 and CDR2 from the germline V gene are LNHNV and YYDKDF (reference sequence). V was cut by 0 bases and J by 2 bases, with 8 bases left in between. The CDR3 loop reads CATSRDTGAGNTIYF. CDR3 in DNA: TGTGCCACCAGCAGAGATACAGGAGCTGGAAACACCATATATTTT.

The chain couples TRBV6-2 or TRBV6-3 to TRBJ2-3, with 13 bases lining up with TRBD2. The CDR3 is 16 residues long. Germline-derived CDR1 and CDR2 are MNHEY and SVGEGT. The trim removed 5 bases at V and 5 bases at J, leaving 7 bases unmatched. The DNA of the CDR3 is TGTGCCAGCAGTAAACTAGCGGGAGGGCGGGGAGATACGCAGTATTTT. The encoded protein is CASSKLAGGRGDTQYF.

The chain uses TRBV6-5 and TRBJ1-5, with 7 positions matching TRBD1. The CDR3 spans 14 residues. V gave up 5 bases and J gave up 6 bases; unmatched junction bases: 7. The germline V gene encodes CDR1 MNHEY and CDR2 SVGAGI. The CDR3: CASSPTGAVQPQHF. The CDR3, as DNA: TGTGCCAGCAGTCCTACAGGGGCCGTTCAGCCCCAGCATTTT.

The V and J genes are TRBV30 and TRBJ1-1; D call uncertain. The V gene lost 5 bases and the J gene lost 1 base, with 5 bases spanning the gap. Germline V gene data show CDR1 as GTSNPN and CDR2 as SVGIG (reference sequence). The CDR3 runs to 11 residues. The CDR3, as DNA: TGTGCCTGGGCAGAGAACACTGAAGCTTTCTTT. It encodes CAWAENTEAFF.

J is TRBJ1-1 and V is TRBV28; TRBD1 is a possible D gene (5 bases). The CDR3 loop spans 14 amino acids. Looked up from germline, CDR1 is MDHEN and CDR2 is SYDVKM. Trimming left V 5 bases short and J 4 bases short, with 14 bases between. This chain's CDR3 is CASSERGRPTEAFF. CDR3 DNA: TGTGCCAGCAGTGAAAGGGGCAGGCCCACTGAAGCTTTCTTT.

In this sample, this clone turned up a few times. The CDR3 protein is CASSSGQGKDGYTF. CDR3 sequence (DNA): TGTGCCAGCAGCTCGGGACAGGGGAAGGATGGCTACACCTTC. The chain has TRBV21-1 and TRBJ1-2; TRBD1, as called in the table, went unchecked against the DNA. TRBV21-1 is noted as a pseudogene. There are 14 residues in the CDR3.

The CDR3 DNA reads as TGTGCCAGCAGCTCCCGGGACAGAATAAACACCGGGGAGCTGTTTTTT. It codes for CASSSRDRINTGELFF. V and J are TRBV7-2 and TRBJ2-2, with 7 bases matching TRBD1. Trimming cost V 4 bases and J 2 bases; bases outside gene matches: 7. The germline CDR1 and CDR2 sequences are SGHTA and FQGNSA. This CDR3 spans 16 amino acids.